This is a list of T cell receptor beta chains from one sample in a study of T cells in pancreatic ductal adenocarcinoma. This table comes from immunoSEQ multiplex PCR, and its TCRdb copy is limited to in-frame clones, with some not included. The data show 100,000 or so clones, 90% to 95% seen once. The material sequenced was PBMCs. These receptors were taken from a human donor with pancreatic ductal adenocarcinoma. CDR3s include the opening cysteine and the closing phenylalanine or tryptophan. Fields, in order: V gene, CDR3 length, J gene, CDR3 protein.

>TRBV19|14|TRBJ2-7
CASRPRGIVYEQYF
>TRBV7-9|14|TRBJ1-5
CASSLQGHNQPQHF
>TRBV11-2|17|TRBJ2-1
CASSLSGGLAGGNEQFF
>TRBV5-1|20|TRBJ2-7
CASSSGTAGTSGRTFREQYF
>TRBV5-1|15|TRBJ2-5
CASSLFGQGQETQYF
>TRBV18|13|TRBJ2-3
CASSGQSTDTQYF
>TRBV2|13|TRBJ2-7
CASVTRPNYEQYF
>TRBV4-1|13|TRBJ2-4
CASSLWTGRGQYF
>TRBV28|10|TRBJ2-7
CASSSSDRYF
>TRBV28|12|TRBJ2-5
CASNGQGETQYF
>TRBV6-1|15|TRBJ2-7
CASSEVARSTYEQYF
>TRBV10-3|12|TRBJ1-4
CAISPGQDKLFF
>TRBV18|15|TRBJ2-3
CASSPASGNADTQYF
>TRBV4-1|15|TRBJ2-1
CASSQIRQVYNEQFF
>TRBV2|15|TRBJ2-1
CASSEASGAYNEQFF
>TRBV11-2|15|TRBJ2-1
CASSRPSDASREQFF
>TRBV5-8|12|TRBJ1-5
CASSLRGQPQHF
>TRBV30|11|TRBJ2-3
CASQATDTQYF
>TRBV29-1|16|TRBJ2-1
CSAEKITRNTEGEQFF
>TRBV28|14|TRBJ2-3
CASSDGGTADTQYF
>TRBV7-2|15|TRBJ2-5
CASSLTRTEQETQYF
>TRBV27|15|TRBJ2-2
CASTTGLAGQRELFF
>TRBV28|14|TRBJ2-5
CASIGIGIQETQYF
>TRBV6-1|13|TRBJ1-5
CASTGQGNQPQHF
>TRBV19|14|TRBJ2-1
CASREKTGYNEQFF
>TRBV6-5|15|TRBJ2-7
CASRYSGMDSYEQYF
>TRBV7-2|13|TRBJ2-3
CASSLDRGHTQYF
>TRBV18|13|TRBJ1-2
CASSPDRAEGYTF
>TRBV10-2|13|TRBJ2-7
CASGGSVPGEQYF
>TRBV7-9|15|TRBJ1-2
CASSKTGGGPYGYTF
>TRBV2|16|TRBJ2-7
CASSELSSRGLYEQYF
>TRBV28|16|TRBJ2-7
CARREDSLMGRYEQYF
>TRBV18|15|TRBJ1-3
CASSPQESSGNTIYF
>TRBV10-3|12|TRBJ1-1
CAISTGFAEAFF
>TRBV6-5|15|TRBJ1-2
CASSYPGDGYYGYTF
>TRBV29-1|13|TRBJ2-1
CSVPSDGSLEQFF
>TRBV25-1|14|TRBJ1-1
CARPQMAPSTEAFF
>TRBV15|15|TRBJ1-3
CATSRDRATGNTIYF
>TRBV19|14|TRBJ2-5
CASSSLADQETQYF
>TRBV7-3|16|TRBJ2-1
CASSEQGTSNYNEQFF
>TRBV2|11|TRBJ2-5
CASRGEETQYF
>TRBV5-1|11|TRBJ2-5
CASTASGTQYF